This T cell receptor (beta chain) came from a study of blood T cell repertoires in COVID-19. Study information: PBMCs, B-cell-depleted T cells, or T cells provided the cDNA or gDNA that made up the material.

Authors' analysis steps: Estimation of nucleated cell counts relied on the amplification of reference gene primers. TCRdb's copy holds only in-frame clones and misses some; the assay was immunoSEQ multiplex PCR. V and J calls and clone size follow that table, whereas D and trimming were derived from the DNA. Altogether about 120,000 clones are present, roughly 88% being singletons, with the ten largest covering roughly 1.2%. CDR1 is MNHEY and CDR2 is SMNVEV in the germline V gene (reference sequence). Between the trimmed V and J ends, which lost 0 bases and 4 bases, there was a span of 13 bases. The CDR3 runs 16 residues. This clone appeared a single time.

The specimen sequenced was peripheral blood. The sequence derives from a woman of 80 years or more with acute or convalescent COVID-19. J is TRBJ2-1 and V is TRBV27; a weak D match, TRBD2 (7 bases). The CDR3 region is CASSLSGGATYNEQFF. As DNA, the CDR3 is TGTGCCAGCAGTTTATCGGGGGGGGCTACTTACAATGAGCAGTTCTTC.